This TCR beta chain was profiled in a study of Ad26.COV2.S vaccination and SARS-CoV-2 variants. Treatment: around 19 received Ad26.COV2.S at low or high dose, single or two shots; roughly five received placebo; per-sample allocation not given. Vaccine and placebo recipients were sampled on day 63 after the first injection. Whoever gave the sample was an adult aged 18-55 years in Boston. TCRdb keeps only in-frame clones here, not all; method: immunoSEQ multiplex PCR. The sample consists of about 400,000 clones, over 80% of them appearing once. This sequence was found in a person aged 18-65 years who received the Ad26.COV2.S COVID-19 vaccine or a placebo. The sequenced sample was peripheral blood, obtained in a trial of Ad26.COV2.S vaccine versus placebo.

CDR3 sequence reads: CASSQATGGQYEQYF. The DNA of the CDR3 is TGCGCCAGCAGCCAAGCGACAGGGGGCCAATACGAGCAGTACTTC. The rearrangement joins TRBV4-3 to TRBJ2-7, with TRBD1 identical over 10 bases. This CDR3 has 15 amino acids. Germline CDR1 LGHNA, CDR2 YSLEER. V lost 1 base and J lost 4; bases outside the gene matches: 4.